This TCR beta chain derives from a study of blood T cell repertoires in COVID-19. Across the whole study: Donors in the United States, Italy and Spain gave samples during acute or convalescent COVID-19.

V was trimmed by 3 bases and J by 4 bases, leaving 9 bases between them. CDR1 is MNHEY, CDR2 SVGAGI, per germline. CDR3 length equals 14 residues. Clones were sequenced by immunoSEQ multiplex PCR, and TCRdb holds only the in-frame ones, with some missing. Found here are 97,000 or so clones, 90% of them singletons; the top ten hold 4% to 6%. This TCR came from a man in his forties or fifties with acute or convalescent COVID-19. Input material: peripheral blood. V is TRBV6-5 and J is TRBJ1-4; D remains ambiguous. The CDR3 sequence is CASSYWRNNEKLFF. The CDR3 bases are TGTGCCAGCAGTTATTGGAGGAATAATGAAAAACTGTTTTTT.